This TCR beta chain is from a study of spatial heterogeneity in lung cancer. Study information: Averaged across combinations, each unique TCR and UMI pairing appeared more than ten times in raw reads, which were uncorrected. Overall study findings and caveats: Tumors with more nonsynonymous mutations had more expanded intratumoral alpha and beta TCRs. Tumor T cells had an estimated coverage that came to approximately 6.3% for alpha chains and less than 15% for beta chains.

Described time point: sample taken at primary tumor resection. The germline V gene encodes CDR1 DFQATT and CDR2 SNEGSKA (reference sequence). The V segment lost 4 bases and the J segment 3 bases; nucleotides outside the gene matches: 5. The CDR3 loop spans 13 amino acids. This clonotype is large by share. What it binds is unknown. In TCRdb, the 5' RACE reads were re-called with MiXCR into one record per CDR3 protein. The table has about 2,800 distinct CDR3 sequences, roughly a tenth seen once. The material sequenced was lung tumor tissue, taken at surgery. This sequence originates from a male donor with early-stage non-small cell lung cancer. The chain links TRBV20-1 to TRBJ2-7; 8 bases are a match to TRBD1. As DNA, the CDR3 is TGCAGTGCTACCCCGGGACAGGTCTACGAGCAGTACTTC. Amino acids: CSATPGQVYEQYF.